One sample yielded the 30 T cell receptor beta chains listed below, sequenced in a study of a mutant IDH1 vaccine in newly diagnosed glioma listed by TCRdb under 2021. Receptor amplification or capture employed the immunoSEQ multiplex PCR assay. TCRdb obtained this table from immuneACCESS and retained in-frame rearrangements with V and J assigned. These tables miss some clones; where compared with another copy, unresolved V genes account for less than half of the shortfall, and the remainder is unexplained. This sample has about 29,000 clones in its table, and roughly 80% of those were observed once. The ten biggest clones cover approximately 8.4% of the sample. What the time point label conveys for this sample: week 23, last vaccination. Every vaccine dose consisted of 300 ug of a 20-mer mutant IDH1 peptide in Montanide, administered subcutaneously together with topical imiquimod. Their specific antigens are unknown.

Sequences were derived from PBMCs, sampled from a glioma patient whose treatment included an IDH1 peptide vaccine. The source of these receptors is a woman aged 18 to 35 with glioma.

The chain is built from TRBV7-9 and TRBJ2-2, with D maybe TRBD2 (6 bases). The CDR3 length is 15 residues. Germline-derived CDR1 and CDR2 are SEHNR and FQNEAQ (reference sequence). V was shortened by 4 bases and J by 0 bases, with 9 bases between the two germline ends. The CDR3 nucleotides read TGTGCCAGCAGCTCCTCGGGGGCGAACACCGGGGAGCTGTTTTTT. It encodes CASSSSGANTGELFF.

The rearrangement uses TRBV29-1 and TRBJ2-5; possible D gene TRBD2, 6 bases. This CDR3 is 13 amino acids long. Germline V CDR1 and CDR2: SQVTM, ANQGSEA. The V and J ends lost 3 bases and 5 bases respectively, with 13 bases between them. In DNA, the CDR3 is TGCAGCGTTGATAAGGGAGGAAGGGAGACCCAGTACTTC. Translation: CSVDKGGRETQYF.

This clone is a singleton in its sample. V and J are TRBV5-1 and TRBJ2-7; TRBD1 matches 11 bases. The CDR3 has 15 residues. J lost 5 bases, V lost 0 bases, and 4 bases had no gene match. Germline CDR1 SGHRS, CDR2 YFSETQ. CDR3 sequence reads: CASSLEGQGANEQYF. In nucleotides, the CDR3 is TGCGCCAGCAGCTTGGAAGGACAGGGGGCTAACGAGCAGTACTTC.

The CDR3 DNA reads TGTGCCAGCAGCTTCCCCGTGGGGGGCCAAAACATTCAGTACTTC. Translated, it gives CASSFPVGGQNIQYF. The chain recombines TRBV7-9 with TRBJ2-4; either TRBD1 or TRBD2 may fit D (6 bases each). V lost 3 bases and J 5 bases, leaving 14 bases between the germline ends. This CDR3 is built from 15 residues. Germline CDR1 reads SEHNR; CDR2 reads FQNEAQ (reference sequence).

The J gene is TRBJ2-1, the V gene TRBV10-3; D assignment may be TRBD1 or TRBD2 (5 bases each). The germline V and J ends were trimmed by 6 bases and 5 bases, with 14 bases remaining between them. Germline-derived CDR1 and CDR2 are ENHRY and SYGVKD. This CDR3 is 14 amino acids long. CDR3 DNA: TGTGCCATCAGGGGCCTCCTGGGGGACAATGAGCAGTTCTTC. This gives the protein CAIRGLLGDNEQFF.

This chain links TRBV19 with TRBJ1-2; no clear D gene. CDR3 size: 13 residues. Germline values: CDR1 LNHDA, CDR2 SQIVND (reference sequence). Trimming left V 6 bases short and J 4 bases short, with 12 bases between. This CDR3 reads CASRPGVFYGYTF. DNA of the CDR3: TGTGCCAGTAGGCCGGGTGTATTCTATGGCTACACCTTC.

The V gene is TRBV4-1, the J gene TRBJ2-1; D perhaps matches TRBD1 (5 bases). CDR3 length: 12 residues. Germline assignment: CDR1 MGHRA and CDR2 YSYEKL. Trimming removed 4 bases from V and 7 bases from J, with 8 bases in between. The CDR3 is CASSPQGNEQFF. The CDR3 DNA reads TGCGCCAGCAGCCCCCAGGGTAATGAGCAGTTCTTC.

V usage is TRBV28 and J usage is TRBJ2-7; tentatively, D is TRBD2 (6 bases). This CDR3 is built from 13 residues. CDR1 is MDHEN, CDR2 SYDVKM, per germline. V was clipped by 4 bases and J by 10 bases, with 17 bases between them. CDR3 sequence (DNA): TGTGCCAGCAGTTCCGGACTATTCCGAGGACAGTACTTC. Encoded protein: CASSSGLFRGQYF.

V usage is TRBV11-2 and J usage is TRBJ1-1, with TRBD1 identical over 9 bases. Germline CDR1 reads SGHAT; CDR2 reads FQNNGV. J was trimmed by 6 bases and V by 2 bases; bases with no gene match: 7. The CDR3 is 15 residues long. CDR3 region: CASSLSDRGSAEAFF. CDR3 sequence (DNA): TGTGCCAGCAGCTTATCGGACAGGGGAAGCGCTGAAGCTTTCTTT.

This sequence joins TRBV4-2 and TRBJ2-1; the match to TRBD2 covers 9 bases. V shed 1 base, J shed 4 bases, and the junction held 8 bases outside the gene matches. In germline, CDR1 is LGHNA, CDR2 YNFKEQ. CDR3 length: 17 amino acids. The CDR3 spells CASSQAVAGAPYNEQFF. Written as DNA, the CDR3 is TGTGCCAGCAGCCAAGCTGTAGCGGGGGCCCCATACAATGAGCAGTTCTTC.

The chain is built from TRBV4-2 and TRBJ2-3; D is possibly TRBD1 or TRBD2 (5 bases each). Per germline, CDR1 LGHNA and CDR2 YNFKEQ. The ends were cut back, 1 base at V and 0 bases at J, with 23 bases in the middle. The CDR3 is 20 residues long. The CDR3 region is CASSQGDGGGLAASTDTQYF. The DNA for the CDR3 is TGTGCCAGCAGCCAAGGGGACGGTGGAGGCCTAGCTGCTAGCACAGATACGCAGTATTTT.

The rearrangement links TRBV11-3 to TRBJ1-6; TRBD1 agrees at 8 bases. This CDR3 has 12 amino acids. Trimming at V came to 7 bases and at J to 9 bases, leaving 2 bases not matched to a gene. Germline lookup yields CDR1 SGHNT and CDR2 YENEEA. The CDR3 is CASNDRGSPLHF. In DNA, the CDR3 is TGTGCCAGCAACGACAGGGGTTCACCCCTCCACTTT.

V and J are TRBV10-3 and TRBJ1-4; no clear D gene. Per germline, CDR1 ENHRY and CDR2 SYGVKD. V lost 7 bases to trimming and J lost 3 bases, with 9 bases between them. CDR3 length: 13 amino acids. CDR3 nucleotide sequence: TGTGCCATCAAGGACGGCTCTAATGAAAAACTGTTTTTT. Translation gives CAIKDGSNEKLFF.

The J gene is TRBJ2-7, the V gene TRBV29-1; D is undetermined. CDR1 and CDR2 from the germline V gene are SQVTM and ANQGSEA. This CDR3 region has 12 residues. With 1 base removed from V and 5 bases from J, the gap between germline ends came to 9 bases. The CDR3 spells CSVEGNVDEQYF. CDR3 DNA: TGCAGCGTTGAAGGTAACGTAGACGAGCAGTACTTC.

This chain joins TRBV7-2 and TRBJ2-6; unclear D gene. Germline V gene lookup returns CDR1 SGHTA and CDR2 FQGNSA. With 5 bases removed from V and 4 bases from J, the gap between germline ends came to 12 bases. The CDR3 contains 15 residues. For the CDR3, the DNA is TGTGCCAGCAGCCTTCGAACGTCGGGGGCCAACGTCCTGACTTTC. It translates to CASSLRTSGANVLTF.

The CDR3 sequence is CASSMTGLQETQYF. The CDR3 region has the DNA TGTGCCAGCTCCATGACCGGGCTCCAAGAGACCCAGTACTTC. The rearrangement joins TRBV18 to TRBJ2-5; no reliable D call. V was cut by 6 bases and J by 1 base, with 12 bases left in between. The germline V gene encodes CDR1 KGHSH and CDR2 LQKENI. The CDR3 runs to 14 residues.

The CDR3 here is CASANTGELFF. For the CDR3, the DNA is TGTGCCAGCGCGAACACCGGGGAGCTGTTTTTT. V usage is TRBV6-1 and J usage is TRBJ2-2; D is ambiguous. Germline V gives CDR1 MNHNS, CDR2 SASEGT. V lost 8 bases and J 0 bases, leaving 1 base between the germline ends. This CDR3 comprises 11 residues.

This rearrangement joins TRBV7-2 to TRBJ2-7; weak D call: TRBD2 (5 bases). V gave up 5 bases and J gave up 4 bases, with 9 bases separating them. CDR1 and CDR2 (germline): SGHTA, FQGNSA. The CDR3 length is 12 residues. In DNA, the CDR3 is TGTGCCAGCAGCCCTGGGAGATACGAGCAGTACTTC. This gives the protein CASSPGRYEQYF.

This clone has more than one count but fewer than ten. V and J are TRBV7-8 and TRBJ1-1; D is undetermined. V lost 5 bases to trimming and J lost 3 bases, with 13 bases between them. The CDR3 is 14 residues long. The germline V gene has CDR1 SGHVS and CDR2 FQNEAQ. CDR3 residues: CASSVQETHTEAFF. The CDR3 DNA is TGTGCCAGCAGCGTCCAGGAGACTCACACTGAAGCTTTCTTT.

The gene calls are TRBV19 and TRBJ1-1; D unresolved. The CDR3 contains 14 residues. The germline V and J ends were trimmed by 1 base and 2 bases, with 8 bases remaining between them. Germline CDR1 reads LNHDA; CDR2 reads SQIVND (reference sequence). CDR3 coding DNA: TGTGCCAGTAGTATAGGCAACGCCAACACTGAAGCTTTCTTT. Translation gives CASSIGNANTEAFF.

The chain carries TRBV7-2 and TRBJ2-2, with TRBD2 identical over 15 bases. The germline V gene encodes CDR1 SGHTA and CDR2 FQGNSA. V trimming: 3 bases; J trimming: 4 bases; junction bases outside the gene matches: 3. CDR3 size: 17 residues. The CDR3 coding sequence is TGTGCCAGCAGCTTGGGACTAGCGGGAGGTAGCACCGGGGAGCTGTTTTTT. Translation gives CASSLGLAGGSTGELFF.

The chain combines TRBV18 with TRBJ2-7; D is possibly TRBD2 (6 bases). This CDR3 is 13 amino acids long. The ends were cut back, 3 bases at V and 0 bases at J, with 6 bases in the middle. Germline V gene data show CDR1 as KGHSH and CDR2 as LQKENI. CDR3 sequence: CASSPGSSYEQYF. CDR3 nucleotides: TGTGCCAGCTCACCCGGGAGCTCCTACGAGCAGTACTTC.

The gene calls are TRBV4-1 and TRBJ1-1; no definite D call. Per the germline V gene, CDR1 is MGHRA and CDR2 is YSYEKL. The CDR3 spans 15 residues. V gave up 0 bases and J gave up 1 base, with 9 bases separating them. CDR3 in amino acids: CASSQDSRTNTEAFF. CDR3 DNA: TGCGCCAGCAGCCAAGACTCTCGGACGAACACTGAAGCTTTCTTT.

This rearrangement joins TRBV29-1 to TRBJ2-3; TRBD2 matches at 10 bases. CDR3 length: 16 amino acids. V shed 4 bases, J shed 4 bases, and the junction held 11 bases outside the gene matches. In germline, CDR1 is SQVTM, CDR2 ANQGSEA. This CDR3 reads CSVVGESGRGSDTQYF. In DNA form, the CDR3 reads TGCAGCGTTGTTGGGGAAAGCGGGAGGGGATCAGATACGCAGTATTTT.

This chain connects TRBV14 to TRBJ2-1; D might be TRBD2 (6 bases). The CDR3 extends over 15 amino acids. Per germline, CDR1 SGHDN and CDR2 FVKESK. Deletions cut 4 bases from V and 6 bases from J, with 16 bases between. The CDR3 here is CASSPRSTGGNEQFF. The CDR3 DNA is TGTGCCAGCAGCCCCCGCTCGACCGGGGGCAATGAGCAGTTCTTC.

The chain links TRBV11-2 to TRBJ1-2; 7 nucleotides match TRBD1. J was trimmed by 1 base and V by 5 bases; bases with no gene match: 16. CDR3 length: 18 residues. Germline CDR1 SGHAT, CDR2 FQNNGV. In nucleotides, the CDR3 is TGTGCCAGCAGCCCATGGACAGGTGCTACCGCTTTTAACTATGGCTACACCTTC. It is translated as CASSPWTGATAFNYGYTF.

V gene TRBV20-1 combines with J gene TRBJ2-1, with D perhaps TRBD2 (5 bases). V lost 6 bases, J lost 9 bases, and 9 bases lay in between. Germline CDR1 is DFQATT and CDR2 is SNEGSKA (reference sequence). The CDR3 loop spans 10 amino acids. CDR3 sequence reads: CSAVAIEQFF. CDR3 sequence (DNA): TGCAGTGCAGTAGCGATTGAGCAGTTCTTC.

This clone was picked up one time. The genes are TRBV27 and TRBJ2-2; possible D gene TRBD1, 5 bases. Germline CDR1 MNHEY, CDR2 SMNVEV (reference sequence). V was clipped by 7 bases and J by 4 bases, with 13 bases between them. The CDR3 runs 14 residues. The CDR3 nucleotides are TGTGCCAGCACTAACACGACAGTCACCGGGGAGCTGTTTTTT. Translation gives CASTNTTVTGELFF.

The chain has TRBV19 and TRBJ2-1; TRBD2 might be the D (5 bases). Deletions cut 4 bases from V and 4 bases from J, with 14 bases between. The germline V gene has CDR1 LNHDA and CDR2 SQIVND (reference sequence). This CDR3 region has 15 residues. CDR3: CASSKLGVQYNEQFF. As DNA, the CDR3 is TGTGCCAGTAGTAAGCTCGGGGTGCAATACAATGAGCAGTTCTTC.

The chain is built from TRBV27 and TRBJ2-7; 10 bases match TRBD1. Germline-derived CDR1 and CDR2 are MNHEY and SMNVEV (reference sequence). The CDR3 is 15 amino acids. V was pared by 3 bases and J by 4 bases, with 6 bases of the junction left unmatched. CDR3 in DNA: TGTGCCAGCAGTTTTACGGGACAGGGGATATACGAGCAGTACTTC. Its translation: CASSFTGQGIYEQYF.